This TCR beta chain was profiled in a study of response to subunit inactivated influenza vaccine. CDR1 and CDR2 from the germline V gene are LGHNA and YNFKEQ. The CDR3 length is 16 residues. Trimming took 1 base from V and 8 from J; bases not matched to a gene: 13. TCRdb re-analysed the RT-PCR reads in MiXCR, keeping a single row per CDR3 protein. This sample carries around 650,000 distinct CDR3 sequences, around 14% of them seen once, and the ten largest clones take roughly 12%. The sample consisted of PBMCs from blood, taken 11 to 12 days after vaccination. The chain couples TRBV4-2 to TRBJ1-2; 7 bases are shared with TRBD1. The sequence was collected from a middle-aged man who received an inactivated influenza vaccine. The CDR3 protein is CASSQVTVGGQPGYTF. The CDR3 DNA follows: TGTGCCAGCAGCCAAGTGACAGTAGGGGGACAGCCCGGCTACACCTTC.